The 17 T cell receptor beta chains below all came from one sample that was sequenced in a study of naive and memory T cell subsets. These receptors have no known antigen. General study results and limits: Naive repertoires, especially CD8, held a few larger clonotypes, possibly memory cells re-expressing CD45RA.

An equimolar mix of two oligonucleotides served as the beta constant-region primer for TRBC1 and TRBC2. Ligated cDNA was amplified by four rounds of PCR with nested alpha and beta constant-region primers and SP2. TCRdb re-derived calls from the UMI-ligation and nested PCR reads in MiXCR, one entry per CDR3 protein. The sample holds under 150,000 distinct CDR3 sequences, approximately 20% seen once. Sequenced sample: naive CD8+ T cells from blood. The source of these receptors is a human donor in good health.

This clonotype was seen more than once but under ten times. The genes are TRBV6-2 or TRBV6-3 and TRBJ1-5; 10 bases map to TRBD1. J gave up 0 bases and V 5 bases, and 7 bases lay outside the gene matches. This CDR3 has 17 residues. Per germline, CDR1 MNHEY and CDR2 SVGEGT. The chain's CDR3 is CASSRDRGVYSNQPQHF. The CDR3 region has the DNA TGTGCCAGCAGTCGGGACAGGGGCGTATATAGCAATCAGCCCCAGCATTTT.

At least ten counts were recorded for this clonotype. The J gene is TRBJ2-7, the V gene TRBV28; D possibly corresponds to TRBD1 (6 bases). Germline V lookup: CDR1 MDHEN, CDR2 SYDVKM. Trimming removed 6 bases at V and 1 base at J, with 10 bases between. CDR3 length: 13 amino acids. CDR3 loop: CASSLTGSYEQYF. The CDR3 nucleotides read TGTGCCAGCAGCTTAACAGGGTCCTACGAGCAGTACTTC.

This clonotype has more than one count but fewer than ten. V is TRBV28 and J is TRBJ2-1; D is unresolved. The CDR3 consists of 15 residues. Germline V gene data show CDR1 as MDHEN and CDR2 as SYDVKM. Deletions cut 2 bases from V and 6 bases from J, with 14 bases between. The CDR3 loop is CASSLGKGRRNEQFF. CDR3 DNA: TGTGCCAGCAGTTTAGGGAAGGGAAGGCGCAATGAGCAGTTCTTC.

With regard to this clonotype: A read error may account for a junction end that differs from germline. The chain links TRBV7-9 to TRBJ1-4; D uncertain. Germline V gives CDR1 SEHNR, CDR2 FQNEAQ (reference sequence). The CDR3 has 15 residues. The CDR3 coding sequence is TGTGCCAGCAGCACTCGGACGCCCTTTAATGAAAAATTGTTTTTT. Amino acids: CASSTRTPFNEKLFF.

The chain recombines TRBV7-2 with TRBJ1-2, with D perhaps TRBD1 (5 bases). The V and J ends lost 7 bases and 4 bases respectively, with 28 bases between them. The CDR3 consists of 18 residues. From germline, CDR1 is SGHTA and CDR2 FQGNSA. DNA of the CDR3: TGTGCCAGCACTACTCTCGACGGGGGGTCCCCTTTTGGCTATGGCTACACCTTC. This translates into CASTTLDGGSPFGYGYTF.

This clonotype has a single count. The V gene is TRBV4-1, the J gene TRBJ1-1; D not resolved. Trimming pared 1 base from V and 4 bases from J, leaving 10 bases between. Germline V lookup: CDR1 MGHRA, CDR2 YSYEKL. CDR3 length: 14 residues. This CDR3 reads CASSQVVTSTEAFF. The CDR3 bases are TGCGCCAGCAGCCAAGTTGTGACGAGCACTGAAGCTTTCTTT.

This clonotype has only a few counts. V usage is TRBV28 and J usage is TRBJ2-1, with 11 bases aligning to TRBD2. Germline trimming cut 4 bases from V and 7 bases from J; bases unmatched to any gene: 6. Germline loops: CDR1 MDHEN, CDR2 SYDVKM. The CDR3 consists of 15 residues. This chain's CDR3 is CASSWLAGGRNEQFF. The CDR3 DNA is TGTGCCAGCAGTTGGCTAGCGGGAGGTCGGAATGAGCAGTTCTTC.

There are a few counts of this clonotype. The chain joins TRBV28 to TRBJ2-7; the match to TRBD2 covers 8 bases. The V gene end was trimmed by 2 bases and the J gene end by 5 bases; junction bases not matched to a gene: 11. The CDR3 spans 16 residues. Per germline, CDR1 MDHEN and CDR2 SYDVKM. DNA for the CDR3: TGTGCCAGCAGTTTAGTGACGGGAGGGCCGGAGGACGAGCAGTACTTC. Translating it yields CASSLVTGGPEDEQYF. Filled out from reference TRBV28 and TRBJ2-7, the complete variable domain reads DVKVTQSSRYLVKRTGEKVFLECVQDMDHENMFWYRQDPGLGLRLIYFSYDVKMKEKGDIPEGYSVSREKKERFSLILESASTNQTSMYLCASSLVTGGPEDEQYFGPGTRLTVT.

The chain has TRBV27 and TRBJ1-6; D remains ambiguous. Trimming left V 7 bases short and J 8 bases short, with 15 bases between. The germline V gene has CDR1 MNHEY and CDR2 SMNVEV (reference sequence). This CDR3 is 14 amino acids long. The CDR3 nucleotides are TGTGCCAGCATGAGGAGGTACGACGATTCACCCCTCCACTTT. Translating gives CASMRRYDDSPLHF.

V usage is TRBV7-8 and J usage is TRBJ1-6; 9 bases fit TRBD1. Germline V lookup: CDR1 SGHVS, CDR2 FQNEAQ. Trimming took 3 bases from V and 10 from J; bases not matched to a gene: 7. This CDR3 spans 15 amino acids. Here the CDR3 DNA reads TGTGCCAGCAGCTTCGACAGGGGGGAGAGGTCACCCCTCCACTTT. It yields the protein CASSFDRGERSPLHF.

There are a few counts of this clonotype. The gene calls are TRBV28 and TRBJ2-2; TRBD2 matches at 12 bases. Germline CDR1 and CDR2: MDHEN and SYDVKM. This CDR3 has 17 amino acids. Trimming took 2 bases from V and 1 from J; bases not matched to a gene: 2. Here the CDR3 DNA reads TGTGCCAGCAGTTTACCGACTAGCGGGGGGAACACCGGGGAGCTGTTTTTT. The encoded protein is CASSLPTSGGNTGELFF.

V usage is TRBV28 and J usage is TRBJ1-1; D is unresolved. The CDR3 contains 17 residues. Trimming took off 3 bases at V and 0 bases at J, with 17 bases between the two ends. Per germline, CDR1 MDHEN and CDR2 SYDVKM. This CDR3 reads CASSFSLSTAMNTEAFF. DNA of the CDR3: TGTGCCAGCAGTTTTAGCTTGAGCACAGCCATGAACACTGAAGCTTTCTTT.

In its sample, this clonotype was seen a few times. The chain carries TRBV14 and TRBJ2-7; 8 bases agree with TRBD1. This CDR3 contains 14 residues. Trimming cost V 1 base and J 2 bases; bases outside gene matches: 1. The germline V gene has CDR1 SGHDN and CDR2 FVKESK. The CDR3 DNA sequence: TGTGCCAGCAGCCAAGGGGACAGGACCTACGAGCAGTACTTC. Translating it yields CASSQGDRTYEQYF. Looking up the rest from reference TRBV14 and TRBJ2-7 gives the full variable domain: EAGVTQFPSHSVIEKGQTVTLRCDPISGHDNLYWYRRVMGKEIKFLLHFVKESKQDESGMPNNRFLAERTGGTYSTLKVQPAELEDSGVYFCASSQGDRTYEQYFGPGTRLTVT.

This clonotype was found many times. The chain has TRBV11-2 and TRBJ2-5; the D is unclear. Trimming stripped 5 bases from V and 0 bases from J, with 10 bases between. Germline-derived CDR1 and CDR2 are SGHAT and FQNNGV. The CDR3 is 14 amino acids. CDR3 region: CASSETRYQETQYF. CDR3 DNA sequence: TGTGCCAGCAGCGAAACAAGATACCAAGAGACCCAGTACTTC.

The table lists this clonotype with a few counts. The chain couples TRBV9 to TRBJ2-7; D possibly corresponds to TRBD1 (6 bases). This CDR3 has 14 residues. Between the trimmed V and J ends, which lost 1 base and 0 bases, there was a span of 8 bases. CDR1 and CDR2 from the germline V gene are SGDLS and YYNGEE. This CDR3 reads CASSVTGSSYEQYF. CDR3 DNA: TGTGCCAGCAGCGTAACAGGGAGCTCCTACGAGCAGTACTTC.

This clonotype was recorded a few times. This sequence joins TRBV28 and TRBJ2-3; D remains ambiguous. Germline CDR1 reads MDHEN; CDR2 reads SYDVKM. The CDR3 loop spans 14 amino acids. Trimming took off 3 bases at V and 10 bases at J, with 17 bases between the two ends. The CDR3 nucleotides are TGTGCCAGCAGTTTGCTCGGCTCGGGCAATGCGCAGTATTTT. It specifies CASSLLGSGNAQYF. The full variable domain, its missing parts supplied by reference TRBV28 and TRBJ2-3, is DVKVTQSSRYLVKRTGEKVFLECVQDMDHENMFWYRQDPGLGLRLIYFSYDVKMKEKGDIPEGYSVSREKKERFSLILESASTNQTSMYLCASSLLGSGNAQYFGPGTRLTVL.

This clonotype was seen more than once but under ten times. The chain uses TRBV20-1 and TRBJ1-1; 7 positions match TRBD1. V shed 0 bases, J shed 5 bases, and the junction held 6 bases outside the gene matches. Germline CDR1 and CDR2: DFQATT and SNEGSKA (reference sequence). This CDR3 is built from 14 residues. The CDR3 is CSARDATGVTEAFF. The CDR3 DNA sequence: TGCAGTGCTAGAGATGCCACAGGGGTAACTGAAGCTTTCTTT.